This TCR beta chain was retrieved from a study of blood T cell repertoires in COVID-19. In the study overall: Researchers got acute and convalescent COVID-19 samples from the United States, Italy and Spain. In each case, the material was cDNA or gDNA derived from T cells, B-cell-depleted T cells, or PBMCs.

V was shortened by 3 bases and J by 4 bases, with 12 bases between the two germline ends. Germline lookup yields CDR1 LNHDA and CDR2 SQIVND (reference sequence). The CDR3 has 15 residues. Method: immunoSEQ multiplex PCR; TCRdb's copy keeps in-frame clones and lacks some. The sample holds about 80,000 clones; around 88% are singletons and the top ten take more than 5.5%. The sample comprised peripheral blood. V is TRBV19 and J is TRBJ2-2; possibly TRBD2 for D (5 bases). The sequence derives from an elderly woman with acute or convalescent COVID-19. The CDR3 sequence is CASSIILEGTGELFF. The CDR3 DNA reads TGTGCCAGTAGTATCATCCTAGAGGGCACCGGGGAGCTGTTTTTT.